These T cell receptor beta chains were read from a single sample in a study of blood T cell repertoires in COVID-19. Sequencing was performed with immunoSEQ multiplex PCR; in TCRdb, only in-frame clones are kept and a portion is missing. The sample lists 150,000 to 200,000 clones; around 75% were seen once. The sequencing sample was made of peripheral blood. The receptors originated from a woman between 40 and 50 years old with COVID-19, enrolled during active disease. Each CDR3 is given with its conserved first and last residue. The order of the fields is J gene, D gene, clone size, V gene, CDR3 DNA, CDR3 protein. The D gene is left open where the match is weak. Not every row has a clone size; where given, it reads once, few, many or a size class.

>TRBJ2-2|TRBD1|.|TRBV24-1
TGTGCCACCAGTGATTGGGACAGGGCGGGCACCGGGGAGCTGTTTTTT
CATSDWDRAGTGELFF
>TRBJ1-5|TRBD1|.|TRBV19
TGTGCCAGTAGTATCCTCAGGGGGCAAAGCAATCAGCCCCAGCATTTT
CASSILRGQSNQPQHF
>TRBJ1-2|TRBD1|.|TRBV2
TGTGCCAGCAGTGAAGGGGGGCAGGGGGTCTATGGCTACACCTTC
CASSEGGQGVYGYTF
>TRBJ1-6|TRBD1|.|TRBV2
TGTGCCAGCGGACAGGGGAGGTCACCCCTCCACTTT
CASGQGRSPLHF
>TRBJ2-3|TRBD2|.|TRBV7-8
TGTGCCAGCAGCTCTAGCGTGACTAGCGGGGGCCCCAGGGCGGATACGCAGTATTTT
CASSSSVTSGGPRADTQYF
>TRBJ1-1|.|.|TRBV5-5
TGTGCCAGCAGCTTTGACAGGAACACTGAAGCTTTCTTT
CASSFDRNTEAFF
>TRBJ2-2|.|once|TRBV4-1
TGCGCCAGCAATCAGGGGAACACCGGGGAGCTGTTTTTT
CASNQGNTGELFF
>TRBJ2-7|TRBD1|once|TRBV5-8
TGTGCCAGCAGCCCGGGAGTTCCAGGGGGCGGAAGCTACGAGCAGTACTTC
CASSPGVPGGGSYEQYF
>TRBJ1-2|.|.|TRBV27
TGTGCCAGCAGTCTCCGGGCCCAGGCGGGCTATGGCTACACCTTC
CASSLRAQAGYGYTF
>TRBJ2-7|TRBD1|.|TRBV30
TGTGCCTCCACCGGGACAGGGGGCTACGAGCAGTACTTC
CASTGTGGYEQYF
>TRBJ2-1|.|.|TRBV7-9
TGTGCCAGCAGCTTGGGACTGGATGGGTACAATGAGCAGTTCTTC
CASSLGLDGYNEQFF
>TRBJ2-6|TRBD1|.|TRBV6-2/TRBV6-3
TGTGCCAGCAGTCCCCTCCGGGACAGGAGCTTTGGTGGGGCCAACGTCCTGACTTTC
CASSPLRDRSFGGANVLTF
>TRBJ1-1|TRBD1|.|TRBV27
TGTGCCAGCAGTTCCTACAGGGGTTTGAACACTGAAGCTTTCTTT
CASSSYRGLNTEAFF
>TRBJ2-7|TRBD1|.|TRBV5-5
TGTGCCAGCAACAAAGACAGGGTCCCTTCCGAGCAGTACTTC
CASNKDRVPSEQYF
>TRBJ2-5|TRBD1|.|TRBV11-3
TGTGCCAGCAGCTTCGGGACAGAGGAGACCCAGTACTTC
CASSFGTEETQYF
>TRBJ1-5|TRBD1|.|TRBV2
TGTGCCAGCAGATCCTCGACAGGGGGCCACCAGCCCCAGCATTTT
CASRSSTGGHQPQHF
>TRBJ2-5|TRBD1|.|TRBV9
TGTGCCAGCAGCGTAGTGACAGGGTTACAAGAGACCCAGTACTTC
CASSVVTGLQETQYF
>TRBJ1-2|TRBD1|.|TRBV5-6
TGTGCCAGCAGCTTAAGACAGGGTGGTGGCTACACCTTC
CASSLRQGGGYTF
>TRBJ1-3|.|.|TRBV25-1
TGTGCCAGCAGTGTAAACAGGGAAAGCTCTGGAAACACCATATATTTT
CASSVNRESSGNTIYF
>TRBJ2-7|TRBD2|.|TRBV3-1/TRBV3-2
TGTGCCAGCAGCCAAGCCCCTGCGGGAGGGATTTACTTC
CASSQAPAGGIYF
>TRBJ2-3|.|.|TRBV10-3
TGTGCCATCAGTGGGCTGGGGCTGGGCACAGATACGCAGTATTTT
CAISGLGLGTDTQYF
>TRBJ1-5|.|.|TRBV9
TGTGCCAGCAGTTCAGGTTACAATCAGCCCCAGCATTTT
CASSSGYNQPQHF
>TRBJ2-5|.|.|TRBV6-5
TGTGCCAGCACCACGCCCGGGACACAAGAGACCCAGTACTTC
CASTTPGTQETQYF
>TRBJ1-2|TRBD1|.|TRBV7-2
TGTGCCAGCAGCTTAGACAGGGGGCGAGGTGGCTACACCTTC
CASSLDRGRGGYTF
>TRBJ1-2|.|few|TRBV7-2
TGTGCCAGCAGCTTCGCAGGGGATGCGTATGGCTACACCTTC
CASSFAGDAYGYTF
>TRBJ1-1|.|.|TRBV6-5
TGTGCCAGCAGTTACTTCTCCAGAACTGAAGCTTTCTTT
CASSYFSRTEAFF
>TRBJ2-3|TRBD1|few|TRBV23-1
TGCGCCAGCAGTCAAGCTCCCGGGACAGGTGCTACAGATACGCAGTATTTT
CASSQAPGTGATDTQYF
>TRBJ2-1|.|.|TRBV19
TGTGCCAGTAGTATCAGGGGTGGGTACAATGAGCAGTTCTTC
CASSIRGGYNEQFF
>TRBJ2-1|.|.|TRBV5-1
TGCGCCAGCAGCTTCAACGGGGGTTCGTTCGAGGAGCAGTTCTTC
CASSFNGGSFEEQFF
>TRBJ1-1|TRBD1|.|TRBV19
TGTGCCAGTAGTTCCAGGACAGGAGGGGACACTGAAGCTTTCTTT
CASSSRTGGDTEAFF
>TRBJ1-2|TRBD1|.|TRBV4-2
TGTGCCAGCAGCCAGATGACCGGGACAGGGAAGTTCGCTAACTATGGCTACACCTTC
CASSQMTGTGKFANYGYTF
>TRBJ1-1|.|once|TRBV7-9
TGTGCCAGCAGCTCCCTAGCTGAAGCTTTCTTT
CASSSLAEAFF
>TRBJ2-5|TRBD2|.|TRBV30
TGTGCCTGGAGTGTCAGACTAGCGAGACTTTTCCAAGAGACCCAGTACTTC
CAWSVRLARLFQETQYF